This T cell receptor beta chain was recovered during a study of CD8 T cells in Susac syndrome. This CDR3 comprises 13 residues. With 6 bases removed from V and 5 bases from J, the gap between germline ends came to 16 bases. CDR1 is DFQATT and CDR2 is SNEGSKA in the germline V gene (reference sequence). Blood CD8+ and CD4+ T cells underwent high-throughput TCR beta sequencing. Relapsing-remitting disease, either stable or active, was present in the treatment-naive patients who were the multiple sclerosis controls. Random hexamers were used to reverse transcribe the RNA input (0.5 to 1 ug). In TCRdb, the immunoSEQ multiplex PCR reads were re-called with MiXCR into one record per CDR3 protein. The sample lists about 120,000 distinct CDR3 sequences, around 92% occurring once.

Material: CD4+ T cells from PBMCs. This clonotype originated in a human donor with multiple sclerosis. This chain uses TRBV20-1 with TRBJ1-1; TRBD1 might be the D (5 bases). The CDR3 sequence is CSAIDGGRTEAFF. The CDR3 DNA follows: TGCAGTGCCATCGATGGGGGTCGGACTGAAGCTTTCTTT.